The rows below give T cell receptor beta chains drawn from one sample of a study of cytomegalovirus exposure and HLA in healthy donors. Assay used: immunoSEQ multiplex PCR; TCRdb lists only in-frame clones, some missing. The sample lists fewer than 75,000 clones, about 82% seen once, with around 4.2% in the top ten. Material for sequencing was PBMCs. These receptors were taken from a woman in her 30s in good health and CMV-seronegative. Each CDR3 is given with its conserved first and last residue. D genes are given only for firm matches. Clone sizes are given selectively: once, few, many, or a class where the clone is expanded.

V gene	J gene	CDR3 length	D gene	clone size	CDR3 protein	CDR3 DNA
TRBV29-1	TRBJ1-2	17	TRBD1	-	CSVDSGTGGEGNYGYTF	TGCAGCGTTGATAGCGGGACAGGGGGCGAGGGAAACTATGGCTACACCTTC
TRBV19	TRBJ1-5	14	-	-	CASSIGYSNQPQHF	TGTGCCAGTAGTATAGGCTATAGCAATCAGCCCCAGCATTTT
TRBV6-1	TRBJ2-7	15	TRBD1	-	CASHPPFGQDYEQYF	TGTGCCAGCCACCCACCCTTTGGACAGGACTACGAGCAGTACTTC
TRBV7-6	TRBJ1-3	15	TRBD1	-	CASSSEGASGNTIYF	TGTGCCAGCAGCTCTGAGGGGGCCTCTGGAAACACCATATATTTT
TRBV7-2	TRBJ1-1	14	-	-	CASRSGQLNTEAFF	TGTGCCAGCAGATCCGGACAGCTGAACACTGAAGCTTTCTTT
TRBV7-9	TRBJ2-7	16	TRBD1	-	CASSLGRRGISDEQYF	TGTGCCAGCAGCTTAGGCCGCAGGGGGATAAGCGACGAGCAGTACTTC
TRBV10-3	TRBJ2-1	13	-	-	CAISAARYNEQFF	TGTGCCATCAGTGCGGCTAGATACAATGAGCAGTTCTTC
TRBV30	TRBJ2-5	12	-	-	CAWTTWAETQYF	TGTGCCTGGACCACCTGGGCGGAGACCCAGTACTTC
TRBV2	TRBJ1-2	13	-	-	CASNSGGSYGYTF	TGTGCCAGCAACTCCGGGGGGAGCTATGGCTACACCTTC
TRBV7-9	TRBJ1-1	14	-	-	CASSLGGLNTEAFF	TGTGCCAGCAGCTTAGGGGGACTAAACACTGAAGCTTTCTTT
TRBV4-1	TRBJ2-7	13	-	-	CASSQDGAYEQYF	TGCGCCAGCAGCCAAGACGGGGCCTACGAGCAGTACTTC
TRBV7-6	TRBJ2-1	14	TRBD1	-	CASSFGTGWNEQFF	TGTGCCAGCAGCTTTGGGACAGGGTGGAATGAGCAGTTCTTC
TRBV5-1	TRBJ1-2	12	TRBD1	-	CASSTDRGGYTF	TGCGCCAGCAGCACGGACAGGGGCGGCTACACCTTC
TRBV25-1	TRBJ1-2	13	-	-	CASKQGFYHGYTF	TGTGCCAGCAAACAGGGATTTTACCATGGCTACACCTTC
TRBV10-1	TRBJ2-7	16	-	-	CASSELRTTPSYEQYF	TGCGCCAGCAGTGAACTCCGGACAACGCCTTCCTACGAGCAGTACTTC
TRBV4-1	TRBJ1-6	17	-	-	CASSLGGGQKRNSPLHF	TGCGCCAGCAGCCTAGGCGGGGGGCAAAAAAGAAATTCACCCCTCCACTTT
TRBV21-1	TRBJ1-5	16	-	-	CASSKDCRASNQPQHF	TGTGCCAGCAGCAAAGATTGCAGGGCGAGCAATCAGCCCCAGCATTTT
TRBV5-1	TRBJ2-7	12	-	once	CASSPDIYEQYF	TGCGCCAGCAGCCCGGACATCTACGAGCAGTACTTC
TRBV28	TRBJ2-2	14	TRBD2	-	CASKGGEDTGELFF	TGTGCCAGCAAGGGAGGGGAGGACACCGGGGAGCTGTTTTTT
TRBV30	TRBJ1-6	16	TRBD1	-	CAWSGGAGTVYSPLHF	TGTGCCTGGAGTGGGGGGGCCGGGACAGTGTATTCACCCCTCCACTTT
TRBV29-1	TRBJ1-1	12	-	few	CSVPGEYTEAFF	TGCAGCGTTCCGGGGGAGTACACTGAAGCTTTCTTT
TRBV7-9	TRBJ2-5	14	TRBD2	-	CASSSRLAMETQYF	TGTGCCAGCAGCTCCCGACTAGCGATGGAGACCCAGTACTTC
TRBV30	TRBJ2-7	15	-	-	CACKRGRGGSYEQYF	TGTGCCTGCAAACGAGGAAGGGGGGGCTCCTACGAGCAGTACTTC
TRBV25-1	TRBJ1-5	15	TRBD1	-	CASARGDREYQPQHF	TGTGCCAGCGCCCGGGGGGACAGGGAGTATCAGCCCCAGCATTTT
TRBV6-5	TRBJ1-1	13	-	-	CASSPPTGPEAFF	TGTGCCAGCAGTCCCCCAACAGGCCCTGAAGCTTTCTTT
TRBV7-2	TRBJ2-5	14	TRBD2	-	CASRRGGGQETQYF	TGTGCCAGCAGGCGGGGGGGAGGACAAGAGACCCAGTACTTC